The sequence of this T cell receptor (beta chain) was determined in a study of blood T cells in healthy people across ages. Study conclusions and caveats: Versus aged donors, long-lived donors had higher diversity and more naive CD4+ cells.

Points on this clonotype: Its antigen is unidentified. The junction differs from germline at one of its ends, possibly a read error.

Russia was home to the donors, healthy Caucasian individuals aged about 6 to 90. Together with a sample-barcoded 5' primer, a J-beta primer mix was included in a second PCR lasting roughly 6 to 12 cycles. A template-switch adaptor with 12 random nucleotides tagged each cDNA molecule. TCRdb re-called the 5' RACE reads with MiXCR, one entry per CDR3 protein. This sample has about 640,000 distinct CDR3 sequences, with under 65% found just once. The sequencing sample was made of blood. This clonotype was sampled from a man aged 55 to 70 in good health.

CDR3 DNA sequence: TGTGCCGGCAACCTCGGACAGGGTGTCTCAGAGACGCAGTATTTT. Translating it yields CAGNLGQGVSETQYF. The V and J genes are TRBV7-9 and TRBJ2-3; 8 positions match TRBD1. The CDR3 spans 15 residues. Germline CDR1 reads SEHNR; CDR2 reads FQNEAQ (reference sequence).